These 18 T cell receptor beta chains came from one sample sequenced in a study of blood T cell repertoires in COVID-19. TCRdb keeps only in-frame clones here, not all; method: immunoSEQ multiplex PCR. The table shows around 250,000 clones, with approximately 89% occurring only once. Input material: PBMCs or T cells enriched from blood (not recorded which). These receptors came from a woman between 35 and 50 years old with acute COVID-19.

The V and J genes are TRBV7-9 and TRBJ1-3; 7 nucleotides align to TRBD1. In germline, CDR1 is SEHNR, CDR2 FQNEAQ (reference sequence). Trimming took 4 bases from V and 4 from J; bases not matched to a gene: 4. The CDR3 loop spans 14 amino acids. CDR3 sequence: CASSYTGAGNTIYF. CDR3 bases: TGTGCCAGCAGCTACACAGGGGCAGGAAACACCATATATTTT.

The chain combines TRBV9 with TRBJ1-6, with TRBD1 matching over 12 bases. Germline V gene lookup returns CDR1 SGDLS and CDR2 YYNGEE. Trimming at V came to 2 bases and at J to 0 bases, leaving 6 bases not matched to a gene. The length of the CDR3 is 19 residues. In nucleotides, the CDR3 is TGTGCCAGCAGCGTGGCCAGGGACAGGGGGCTCTCCTATAATTCACCCCTCCACTTT. Translating it yields CASSVARDRGLSYNSPLHF.

This clone was recorded only once. The rearrangement links TRBV28 to TRBJ1-3, with no clear D. The CDR3 length is 10 residues. Per germline, CDR1 MDHEN and CDR2 SYDVKM. Trimming shortened V by 7 bases and J by 11 bases, and 9 bases separated the two germline ends. The CDR3 sequence: CASIVQPIYF. The CDR3 nucleotides are TGTGCCAGCATAGTACAGCCCATATATTTT.

The CDR3 region is CASSRLAGQETQYF. CDR3 nucleotide sequence: TGTGCCAGCAGCCGGCTAGCGGGTCAAGAGACCCAGTACTTC. This chain uses TRBV3-1 (or the pseudogene TRBV3-2) with TRBJ2-5; 8 bases line up with TRBD2. The CDR3 runs to 14 residues. Germline lookup yields CDR1 LGHDT and CDR2 YNNKEL (reference sequence). J lost 2 bases, V lost 4 bases, and 3 bases had no gene match.

This rearrangement joins TRBV29-1 to TRBJ2-3; 9 bases match TRBD2. Unmatched junction bases numbered 15, after V lost 8 bases and J lost 3 bases. The CDR3 has 16 amino acids. In germline, CDR1 is SQVTM, CDR2 ANQGSEA. CDR3 coding DNA: TGCAGCCTCACGGTAGGCGATAGCGGGAGTACAGATACGCAGTATTTT. Translated: CSLTVGDSGSTDTQYF.

The chain links TRBV24-1 to TRBJ2-4, with D possibly matching TRBD2 (6 bases). This CDR3 has 17 residues. The germline CDR1 and CDR2 sequences are KGHDR and SFDVKD. Trimming cost V 5 bases and J 6 bases, with 22 bases left between them. CDR3 DNA sequence: TGTGCCACCAGTGGGGGGACCGGGGACTCTAAGGGAAACATTCAGTACTTC. It specifies CATSGGTGDSKGNIQYF.

V gene TRBV7-2 combines with J gene TRBJ2-1, with D perhaps TRBD2 (5 bases). The V and J ends lost 8 bases and 6 bases respectively, with 14 bases between them. Germline assignment: CDR1 SGHTA and CDR2 FQGNSA. The length of the CDR3 is 13 residues. This CDR3 reads CASRDGGRNEQFF. The CDR3 nucleotides read TGTGCCAGCCGCGATGGAGGTCGCAATGAGCAGTTCTTC.

The CDR3 DNA follows: TGTGCCAGCAGCCAATTAGTCGGGCAAGAGACCCAGTACTTC. This encodes CASSQLVGQETQYF. V is TRBV3-1 (or the pseudogene TRBV3-2) and J is TRBJ2-5, with D uncertain. The CDR3 is 14 amino acids. Germline lookup yields CDR1 LGHDT and CDR2 YNNKEL (reference sequence). V dropped 2 bases and J dropped 2 bases, with 9 bases sitting between them.

The V call is TRBV11-3, the J call TRBJ2-7, with TRBD1 matching 7 bases. J was trimmed by 2 bases and V by 5 bases; bases with no gene match: 3. Germline V lookup: CDR1 SGHNT, CDR2 YENEEA. This CDR3 spans 13 amino acids. CDR3 sequence (DNA): TGTGCCAGCAGCAGGGGACAGACCTACGAGCAGTACGTC. Amino acid sequence: CASSRGQTYEQYV.

This clone was counted only a few times. The chain is built from TRBV12-3 or TRBV12-4 and TRBJ2-5; 7 positions match TRBD2. CDR3 length equals 13 residues. J gave up 4 bases and V 6 bases, and 5 bases lay outside the gene matches. The CDR3, as DNA: TGTGCCAGCAGAGGACTAGAGAGAGAGACCCAGTACTTC. Translation: CASRGLERETQYF.

This chain joins TRBV19 and TRBJ1-2; 11 bases are a match to TRBD1. This CDR3 is 14 amino acids long. CDR1 LNHDA and CDR2 SQIVND come from the germline V gene (reference sequence). The V segment lost 6 bases and the J segment 3 bases; nucleotides outside the gene matches: 3. The CDR3 nucleotides read TGTGCCAGTAGCAGGACAGGGGGCGACTATGGCTACACCTTC. This translates into CASSRTGGDYGYTF.

This chain's CDR3 is CASSETQETQYF. The CDR3 nucleotides are TGTGCCAGCAGTGAAACACAAGAGACCCAGTACTTC. The rearrangement uses TRBV2 and TRBJ2-5; no firm D call. The V end lost 2 bases, the J end lost 2 bases, and 3 bases lay between the germline ends. The CDR3 covers 12 residues. Germline V gene data show CDR1 as SNHLY and CDR2 as FYNNEI.

The chain employs TRBV18 and TRBJ2-7; tentatively, D is TRBD2 (6 bases). V lost 3 bases to trimming and J lost 4 bases, with 16 bases between them. The CDR3 covers 15 residues. The germline V gene encodes CDR1 KGHSH and CDR2 LQKENI. The DNA of the CDR3 is TGTGCCAGCTCACCCCCTGGCCAGGGAGGATACGAGCAGTACTTC. Translation: CASSPPGQGGYEQYF.

The chain combines TRBV6-2 or TRBV6-3 with TRBJ2-1, with D maybe TRBD1 (6 bases). CDR3 length: 17 amino acids. Trimming stripped 5 bases from V and 4 bases from J, with 21 bases between. Per the germline V gene, CDR1 is MNHEY and CDR2 is SVGEGT. The CDR3 reads CASSPSGETGKYNEQFF. The CDR3, as DNA: TGTGCCAGCAGTCCAAGTGGGGAGACAGGAAAGTACAATGAGCAGTTCTTC.

The genes are TRBV7-9 and TRBJ2-1, with 12 bases identical to TRBD2. Per germline, CDR1 SEHNR and CDR2 FQNEAQ (reference sequence). This CDR3 has 15 amino acids. With V trimmed by 5 bases and J by 7 bases, 6 bases remained unmatched. This CDR3 is CASSDTGTSGNEQFF. The CDR3 DNA reads TGTGCCAGCAGCGATACCGGGACTAGCGGGAATGAGCAGTTCTTC.

The genes are TRBV12-3 or TRBV12-4 and TRBJ2-7; 8 bases map to TRBD1. V gave up 10 bases and J gave up 3 bases; unmatched junction bases: 8. The CDR3 length is 13 residues. The CDR3 DNA reads as TGTGCCACCCGGAGGACAGGGTTCTACGAGCAGTACTTC. Amino acids: CATRRTGFYEQYF.

The genes are TRBV7-3 and TRBJ2-7, with D maybe TRBD1 (6 bases). This CDR3 has 14 residues. Germline lookup yields CDR1 SGHTA and CDR2 FQGTGA. V was trimmed by 1 base and J by 4 bases, leaving 11 bases between them. The CDR3 here is CASSLNTGIYEQYF. For the CDR3, the DNA is TGTGCCAGCAGCTTAAACACAGGGATTTACGAGCAGTACTTC.

V gene TRBV19 combines with J gene TRBJ1-5; 7 bases match TRBD1. The CDR3 runs 15 residues. Germline CDR1 is LNHDA and CDR2 is SQIVND (reference sequence). With V trimmed by 6 bases and J by 4 bases, 9 bases remained unmatched. The CDR3: CASSDRDGHNQPQHF. The CDR3 DNA reads TGTGCCAGTAGCGACAGGGACGGCCATAATCAGCCCCAGCATTTT. The variable domain in full, completed from reference TRBV19 and TRBJ1-5, reads DGGITQSPKYLFRKEGQNVTLSCEQNLNHDAMYWYRQDPGQGLRLIYYSQIVNDFQKGDIAEGYSVSREKKESFPLTVTSAQKNPTAFYLCASSDRDGHNQPQHFGDGTRLSIL.